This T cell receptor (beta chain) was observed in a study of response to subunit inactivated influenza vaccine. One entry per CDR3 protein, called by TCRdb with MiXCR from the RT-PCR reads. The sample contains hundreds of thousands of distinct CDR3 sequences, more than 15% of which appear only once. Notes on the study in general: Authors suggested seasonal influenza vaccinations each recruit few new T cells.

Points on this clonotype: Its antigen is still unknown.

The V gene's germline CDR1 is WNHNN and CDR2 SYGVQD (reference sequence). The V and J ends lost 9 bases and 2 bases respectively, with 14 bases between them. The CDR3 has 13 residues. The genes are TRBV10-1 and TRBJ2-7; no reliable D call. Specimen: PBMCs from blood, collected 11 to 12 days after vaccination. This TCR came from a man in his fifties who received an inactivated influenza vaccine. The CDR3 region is CASAMDGTYEQYF. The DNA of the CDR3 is TGCGCCAGTGCGATGGACGGTACCTACGAGCAGTACTTC.